The 3 T cell receptor beta chains presented below share a single source sample, sequenced in a study of neurological immune-mediated disorders. TCRdb used MiXCR to reprocess the 5' RACE reads, holding one entry per CDR3 protein. The repertoire has 35,000 to 45,000 distinct CDR3 sequences, 11% of them found once; the top ten carry roughly 3.9%. The source material was CD4+ T cells from blood. These receptors came from a woman aged 25 to 39 with HTLV-1-associated myelopathy (HAM/TSP).

This clonotype came up many times. The V gene is TRBV12-3 or TRBV12-4, the J gene TRBJ1-5; unclear D gene. There are 13 residues in the CDR3. V was clipped by 3 bases and J by 6 bases, with 9 bases between them. The DNA of the CDR3 is TGTGCCAGCAGTTTTAGGCGGGGTCAGCCCCAGCATTTT. Amino acids: CASSFRRGQPQHF.

This clonotype was seen many times. J is TRBJ1-5 and V is TRBV10-3; 8 nucleotides align to TRBD1. This CDR3 region has 15 residues. Looked up from germline, CDR1 is ENHRY and CDR2 is SYGVKD. J gave up 4 bases and V 5 bases, and 7 bases lay outside the gene matches. The chain's CDR3 is CAISIRTGPNQPQHF. The CDR3 DNA follows: TGTGCCATCAGTATACGGACAGGGCCTAATCAGCCCCAGCATTTT.

This clonotype appeared many times. This rearrangement joins TRBV20-1 to TRBJ2-1; a possible D gene is TRBD2 (6 bases). This CDR3 region has 17 residues. Trimming pared 3 bases from V and 4 bases from J, leaving 22 bases between. Germline V gene data show CDR1 as DFQATT and CDR2 as SNEGSKA (reference sequence). The chain's CDR3 is CSARGGDPFAEYNEQFF. Here the CDR3 DNA reads TGCAGTGCTAGGGGCGGGGACCCTTTTGCTGAATACAATGAGCAGTTCTTC.